This T cell receptor (beta chain) was sequenced during a study of blood T cell repertoires in COVID-19. Overall study: T cells, B-cell-depleted T cells, or PBMCs supplied cDNA or gDNA.

How the authors handled the data: By means of reference gene primer amplification, nucleated cell counts were estimated. The method was immunoSEQ multiplex PCR; TCRdb's version includes in-frame clones alone and lacks a portion of them. Clone size and V and J calls were adopted from that table, with D and trimming inferred from the DNA. The sample holds fewer than 350,000 clones; under 90% are singletons and the top ten take approximately 5.2%. CDR1 SGHRS and CDR2 YFSETQ come from the germline V gene. The CDR3 runs to 14 residues. V was shortened by 3 bases and J by 1 base, with 10 bases between the two germline ends. Enrolled through a virtual design, the participants were between roughly 18 and 90 years of age and came from 24 US areas. Two consecutive negative NP/OP PCR tests, clearance, or resolved symptoms defined Cohort 3 recovery.

The chain combines TRBV5-1 with TRBJ2-5; tentative D call: TRBD1 (5 bases). The clonotype was recovered from a man in his 60s who had recovered from COVID-19. The specimen sequenced was PBMCs or T cells enriched from blood (not recorded which). CDR3 sequence reads: CASSSDKLQETQYF. The DNA of the CDR3 is TGCGCCAGCAGCTCGGACAAGCTCCAAGAGACCCAGTACTTC.